The clone carrying this T cell receptor beta chain turned up a few times. No antigen is known for it. Trimming took 6 bases from V and 2 from J, leaving 18 bases between them. CDR3 size: 16 residues. The record originates from a study of response to subunit inactivated influenza vaccine. Study-wide points: Authors suggested each seasonal influenza vaccination recruits few new T cells.

TCRdb processed the RT-PCR reads anew with MiXCR; each CDR3 protein has one entry. The table has approximately 520,000 distinct CDR3 sequences, approximately 15% seen once. This sequence was found in a man aged 45-69 years who received an inactivated influenza vaccine. This chain links TRBV12-3 or TRBV12-4 with TRBJ2-3; D unresolved. The sequencing used CD4+ T cells sorted from PBMCs, collected around 25 months after vaccination. Written as DNA, the CDR3 is TGTGCCAGCAGCCCGCGGCGTGGCTTTTTCACAGATACGCAGTATTTT. Its protein is CASSPRRGFFTDTQYF.